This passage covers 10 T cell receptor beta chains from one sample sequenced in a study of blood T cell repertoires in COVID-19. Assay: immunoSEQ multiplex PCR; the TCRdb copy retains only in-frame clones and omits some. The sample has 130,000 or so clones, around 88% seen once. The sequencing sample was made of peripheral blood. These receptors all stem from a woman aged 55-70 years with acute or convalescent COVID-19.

The CDR3 sequence is CASSPRSSEAPIYEQFF. The CDR3 DNA reads as TGTGCCAGCAGCCCCCGGAGCAGCGAAGCTCCCATTTATGAGCAGTTCTTC. The rearrangement uses TRBV7-6 and TRBJ2-1; D gene unclear. CDR1 and CDR2 (germline): SGHVS, FNYEAQ. V lost 5 bases and J 8 bases, leaving 25 bases between the germline ends. This CDR3 comprises 17 residues. Full variable domain (outside the CDR3, taken from reference TRBV7-6 and TRBJ2-1): GAGVSQSPRYKVTKRGQDVALRCDPISGHVSLYWYRQALGQGPEFLTYFNYEAQQDKSGLPNDRFSAERPEGSISTLTIQRTEQRDSAMYRCASSPRSSEAPIYEQFFGPGTRLTVL.

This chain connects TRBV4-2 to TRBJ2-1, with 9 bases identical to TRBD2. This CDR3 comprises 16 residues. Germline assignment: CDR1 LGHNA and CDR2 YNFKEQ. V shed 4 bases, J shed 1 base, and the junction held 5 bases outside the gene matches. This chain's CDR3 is CASSRTGLASYNEQFF. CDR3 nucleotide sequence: TGTGCCAGCAGCCGGACAGGACTAGCGTCCTACAATGAGCAGTTCTTC.

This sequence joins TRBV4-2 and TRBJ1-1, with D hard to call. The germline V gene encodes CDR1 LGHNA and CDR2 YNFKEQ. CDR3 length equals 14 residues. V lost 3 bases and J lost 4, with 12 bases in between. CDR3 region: CASSQEGEGTEAFF. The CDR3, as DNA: TGTGCCAGCAGCCAGGAGGGAGAGGGCACTGAAGCTTTCTTT.

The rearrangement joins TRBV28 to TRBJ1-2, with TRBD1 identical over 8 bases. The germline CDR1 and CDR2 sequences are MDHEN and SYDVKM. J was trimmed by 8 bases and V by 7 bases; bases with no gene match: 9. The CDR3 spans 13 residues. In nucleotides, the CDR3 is TGTGCCAGCACTTCGACAGGGGCGCGGGGCTACACCTTC. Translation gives CASTSTGARGYTF.

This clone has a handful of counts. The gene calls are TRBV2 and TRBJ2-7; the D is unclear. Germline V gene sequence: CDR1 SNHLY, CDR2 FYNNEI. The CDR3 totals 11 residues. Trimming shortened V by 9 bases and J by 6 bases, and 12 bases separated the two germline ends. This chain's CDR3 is CASSSQIEQYF. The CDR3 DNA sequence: TGTGCCAGTTCATCCCAGATCGAGCAGTACTTC.

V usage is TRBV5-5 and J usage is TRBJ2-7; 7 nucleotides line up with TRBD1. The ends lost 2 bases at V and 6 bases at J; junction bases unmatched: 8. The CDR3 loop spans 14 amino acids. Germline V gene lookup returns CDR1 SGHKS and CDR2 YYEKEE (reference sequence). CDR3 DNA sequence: TGTGCCAGCAGCTTAGAATGGACAGGTCGCGAGCAGTACTTC. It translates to CASSLEWTGREQYF.

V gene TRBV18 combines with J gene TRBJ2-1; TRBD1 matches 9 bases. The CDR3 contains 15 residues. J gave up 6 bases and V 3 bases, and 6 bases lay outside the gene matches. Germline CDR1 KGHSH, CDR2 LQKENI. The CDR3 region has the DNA TGTGCCAGCTCACCGCGACAGGGGGTATCCAATGAGCAGTTCTTC. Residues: CASSPRQGVSNEQFF.

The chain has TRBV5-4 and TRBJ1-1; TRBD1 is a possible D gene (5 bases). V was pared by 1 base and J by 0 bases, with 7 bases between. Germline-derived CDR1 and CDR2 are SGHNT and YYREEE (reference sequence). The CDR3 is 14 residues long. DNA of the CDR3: TGTGCCAGCAGCTTGTCAGGGATGAACACTGAAGCTTTCTTT. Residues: CASSLSGMNTEAFF.

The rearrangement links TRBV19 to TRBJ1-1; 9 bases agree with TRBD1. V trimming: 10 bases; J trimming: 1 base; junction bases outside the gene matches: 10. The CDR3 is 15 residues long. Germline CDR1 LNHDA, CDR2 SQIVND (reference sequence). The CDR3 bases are TGTGCCACCTATACAGGGGGCGCGTGGAACACTGAAGCTTTCTTT. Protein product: CATYTGGAWNTEAFF.

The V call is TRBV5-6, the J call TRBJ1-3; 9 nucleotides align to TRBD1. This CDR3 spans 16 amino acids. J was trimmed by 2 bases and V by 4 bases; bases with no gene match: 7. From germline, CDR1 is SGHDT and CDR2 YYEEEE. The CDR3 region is CASSGGTGRPGNTIYF. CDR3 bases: TGTGCCAGCAGCGGCGGGACAGGGCGGCCTGGAAACACCATATATTTT.